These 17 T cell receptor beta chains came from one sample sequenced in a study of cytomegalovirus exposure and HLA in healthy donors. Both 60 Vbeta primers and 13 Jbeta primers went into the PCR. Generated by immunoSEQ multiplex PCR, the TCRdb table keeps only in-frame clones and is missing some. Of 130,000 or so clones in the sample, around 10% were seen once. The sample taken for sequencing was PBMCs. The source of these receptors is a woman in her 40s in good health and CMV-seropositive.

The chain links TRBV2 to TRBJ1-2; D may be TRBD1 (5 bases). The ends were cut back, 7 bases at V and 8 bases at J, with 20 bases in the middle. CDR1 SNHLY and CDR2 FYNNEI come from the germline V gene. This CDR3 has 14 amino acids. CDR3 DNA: TGTGCCAGCACGCTCCGGCGGGGGGAGGCCGGCTACACCTTC. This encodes CASTLRRGEAGYTF.

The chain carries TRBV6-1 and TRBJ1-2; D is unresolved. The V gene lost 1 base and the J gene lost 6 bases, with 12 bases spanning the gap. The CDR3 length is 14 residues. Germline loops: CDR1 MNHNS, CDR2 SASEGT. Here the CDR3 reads CASSEDIRSHGYTF. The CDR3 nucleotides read TGTGCCAGCAGTGAAGATATCAGATCGCATGGCTACACCTTC.

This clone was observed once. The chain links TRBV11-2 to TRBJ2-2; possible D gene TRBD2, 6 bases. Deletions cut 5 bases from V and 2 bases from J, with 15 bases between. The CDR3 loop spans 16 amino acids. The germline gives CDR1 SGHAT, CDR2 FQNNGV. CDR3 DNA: TGTGCCAGCAGCCCACGGGGACTTATAAACACCGGGGAGCTGTTTTTT. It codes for CASSPRGLINTGELFF.

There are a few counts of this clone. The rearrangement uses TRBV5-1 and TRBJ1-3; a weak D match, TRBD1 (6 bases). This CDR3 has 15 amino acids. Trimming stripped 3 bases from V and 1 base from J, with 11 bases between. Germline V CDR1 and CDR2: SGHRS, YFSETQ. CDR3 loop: CASSSTGLSGNTIYF. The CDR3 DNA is TGCGCCAGCAGCTCGACAGGCTTATCTGGAAACACCATATATTTT. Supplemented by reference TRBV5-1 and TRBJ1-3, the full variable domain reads KAGVTQTPRYLIKTRGQQVTLSCSPISGHRSVSWYQQTPGQGLQFLFEYFSETQRNKGNFPGRFSGRQFSNSRSEMNVSTLELGDSALYLCASSSTGLSGNTIYFGEGSWLTVV.

CDR3 bases: TGTGCCAGCAGCTTCCATAGCGGGGAAGGGTATGAGCAGTTCTTC. Amino acids: CASSFHSGEGYEQFF. This rearrangement joins TRBV7-2 to TRBJ2-1, with 8 positions matching TRBD2. The CDR3 runs 15 residues. Germline assignment: CDR1 SGHTA and CDR2 FQGNSA. J was trimmed by 8 bases and V by 3 bases; bases with no gene match: 9.

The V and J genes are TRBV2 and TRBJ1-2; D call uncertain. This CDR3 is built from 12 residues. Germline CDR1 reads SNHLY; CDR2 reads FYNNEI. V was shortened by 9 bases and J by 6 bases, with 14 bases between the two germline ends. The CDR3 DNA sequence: TGTGCCAGTGTGGAGGTAGCGAATGGCTACACCTTC. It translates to CASVEVANGYTF.

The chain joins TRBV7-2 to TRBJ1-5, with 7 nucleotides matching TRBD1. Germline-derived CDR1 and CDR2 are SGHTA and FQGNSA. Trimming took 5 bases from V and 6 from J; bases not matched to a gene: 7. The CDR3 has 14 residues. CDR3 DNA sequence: TGTGCCAGCAGCGTAAGGACAGGAGGTCAGCCCCAGCATTTT. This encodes CASSVRTGGQPQHF.

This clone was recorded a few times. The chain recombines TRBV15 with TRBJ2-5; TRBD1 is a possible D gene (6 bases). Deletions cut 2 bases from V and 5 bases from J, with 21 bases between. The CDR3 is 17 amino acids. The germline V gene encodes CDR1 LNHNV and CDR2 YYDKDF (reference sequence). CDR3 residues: CATSRLTGIQGGETQYF. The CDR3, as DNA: TGTGCCACCAGCAGACTCACCGGGATACAGGGTGGGGAGACCCAGTACTTC.

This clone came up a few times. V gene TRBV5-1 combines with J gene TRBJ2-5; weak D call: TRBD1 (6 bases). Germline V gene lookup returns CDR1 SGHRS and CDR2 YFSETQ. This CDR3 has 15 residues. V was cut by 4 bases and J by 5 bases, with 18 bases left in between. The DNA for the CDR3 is TGCGCCAGCAGCGTCTCACAGGGAGAGTGGGAGACCCAGTACTTC. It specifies CASSVSQGEWETQYF.

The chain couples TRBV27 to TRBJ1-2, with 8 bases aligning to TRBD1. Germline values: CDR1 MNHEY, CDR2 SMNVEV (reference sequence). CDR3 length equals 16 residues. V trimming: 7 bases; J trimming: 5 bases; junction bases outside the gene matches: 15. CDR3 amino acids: CASIQGGRSTPYGYTF. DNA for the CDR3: TGTGCCAGCATACAGGGGGGACGAAGCACTCCTTATGGCTACACCTTC.

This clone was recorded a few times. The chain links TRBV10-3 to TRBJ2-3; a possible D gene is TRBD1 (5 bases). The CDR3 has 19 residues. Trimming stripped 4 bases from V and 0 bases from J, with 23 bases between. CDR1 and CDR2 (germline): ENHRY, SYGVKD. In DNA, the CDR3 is TGTGCCATCAGTGGGGCCTTGCAGGGAAAACCTTCTAGCACAGATACGCAGTATTTT. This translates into CAISGALQGKPSSTDTQYF.

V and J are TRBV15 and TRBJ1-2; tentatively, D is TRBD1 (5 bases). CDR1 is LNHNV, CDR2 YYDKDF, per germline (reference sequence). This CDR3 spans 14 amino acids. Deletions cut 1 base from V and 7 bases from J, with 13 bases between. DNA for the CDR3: TGTGCCACCAGCAGAGTCGGGGGATCTGCTGGCTACACCTTC. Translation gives CATSRVGGSAGYTF.

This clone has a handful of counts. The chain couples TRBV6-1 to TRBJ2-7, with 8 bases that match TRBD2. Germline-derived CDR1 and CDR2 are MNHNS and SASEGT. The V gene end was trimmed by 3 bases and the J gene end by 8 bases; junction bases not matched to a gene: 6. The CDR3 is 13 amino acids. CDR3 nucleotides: TGTGCCAGCAGTGATATGGCGGGGGGACAGCAGTACTTC. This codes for CASSDMAGGQQYF.

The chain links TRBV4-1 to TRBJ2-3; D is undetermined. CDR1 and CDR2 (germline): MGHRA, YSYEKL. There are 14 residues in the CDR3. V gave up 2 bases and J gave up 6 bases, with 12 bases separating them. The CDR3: CASSQRQSVDTQYF. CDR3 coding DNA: TGCGCCAGCAGCCAAAGACAATCCGTGGATACGCAGTATTTT.

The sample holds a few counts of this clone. The CDR3 region has the DNA TGCAGCGTTGGGGCAGGCCTTAACTATGGCTACACCTTC. It translates to CSVGAGLNYGYTF. This chain uses TRBV29-1 with TRBJ1-2; D is ambiguous. Germline lookup yields CDR1 SQVTM and CDR2 ANQGSEA. The CDR3 loop spans 13 amino acids. Trimming pared 4 bases from V and 1 base from J, leaving 10 bases between.

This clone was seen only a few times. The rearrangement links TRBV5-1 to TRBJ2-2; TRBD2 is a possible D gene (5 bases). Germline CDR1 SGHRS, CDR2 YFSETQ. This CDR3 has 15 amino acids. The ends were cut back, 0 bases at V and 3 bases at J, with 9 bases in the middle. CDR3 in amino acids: CASSLGQRDTGELFF. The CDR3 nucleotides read TGCGCCAGCAGCTTGGGCCAGAGGGACACCGGGGAGCTGTTTTTT. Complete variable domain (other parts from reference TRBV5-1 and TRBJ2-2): KAGVTQTPRYLIKTRGQQVTLSCSPISGHRSVSWYQQTPGQGLQFLFEYFSETQRNKGNFPGRFSGRQFSNSRSEMNVSTLELGDSALYLCASSLGQRDTGELFFGEGSRLTVL.

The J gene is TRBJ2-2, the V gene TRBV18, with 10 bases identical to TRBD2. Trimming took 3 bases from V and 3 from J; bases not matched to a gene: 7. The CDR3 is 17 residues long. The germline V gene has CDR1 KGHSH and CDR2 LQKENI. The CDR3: CASSPMRLAGDTGELFF. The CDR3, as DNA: TGTGCCAGCTCACCCATGAGGCTAGCGGGGGACACCGGGGAGCTGTTTTTT.